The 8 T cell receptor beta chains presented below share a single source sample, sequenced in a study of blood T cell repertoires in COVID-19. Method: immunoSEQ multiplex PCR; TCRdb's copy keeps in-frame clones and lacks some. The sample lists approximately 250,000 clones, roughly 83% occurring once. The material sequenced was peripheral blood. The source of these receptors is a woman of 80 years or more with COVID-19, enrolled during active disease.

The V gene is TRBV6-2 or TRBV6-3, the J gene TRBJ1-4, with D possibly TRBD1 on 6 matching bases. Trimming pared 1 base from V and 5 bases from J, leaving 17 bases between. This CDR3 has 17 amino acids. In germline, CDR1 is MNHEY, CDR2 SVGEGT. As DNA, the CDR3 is TGTGCCAGCAGTTACTTCGTTTCGGCCAGGGGAAATGAAAAACTGTTTTTT. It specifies CASSYFVSARGNEKLFF.

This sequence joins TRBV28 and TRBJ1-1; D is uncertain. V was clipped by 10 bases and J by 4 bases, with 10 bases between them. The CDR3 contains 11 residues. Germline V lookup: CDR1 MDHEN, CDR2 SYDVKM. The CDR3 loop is CATRTVTEAFF. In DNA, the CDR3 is TGTGCCACCCGGACTGTCACTGAAGCTTTCTTT. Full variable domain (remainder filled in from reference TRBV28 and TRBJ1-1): DVKVTQSSRYLVKRTGEKVFLECVQDMDHENMFWYRQDPGLGLRLIYFSYDVKMKEKGDIPEGYSVSREKKERFSLILESASTNQTSMYLCATRTVTEAFFGQGTRLTVV.

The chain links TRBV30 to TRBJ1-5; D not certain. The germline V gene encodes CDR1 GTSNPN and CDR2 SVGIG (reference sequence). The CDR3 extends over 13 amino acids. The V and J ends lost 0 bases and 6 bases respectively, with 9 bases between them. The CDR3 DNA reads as TGTGCCTGGAGTGTATCAGAAGTTCAGCCCCAGCATTTT. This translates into CAWSVSEVQPQHF.

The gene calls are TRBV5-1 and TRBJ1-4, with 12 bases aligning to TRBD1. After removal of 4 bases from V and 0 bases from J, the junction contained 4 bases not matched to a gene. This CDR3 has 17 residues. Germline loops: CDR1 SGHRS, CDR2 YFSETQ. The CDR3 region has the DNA TGCGCCAGCAGCGCCGGGACAGGGGGCTCAACTAATGAAAAACTGTTTTTT. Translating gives CASSAGTGGSTNEKLFF.

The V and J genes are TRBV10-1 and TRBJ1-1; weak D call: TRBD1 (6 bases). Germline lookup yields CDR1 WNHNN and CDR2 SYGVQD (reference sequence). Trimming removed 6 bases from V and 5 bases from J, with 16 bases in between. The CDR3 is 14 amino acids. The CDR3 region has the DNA TGCGCCAGCAGCGAAAAAGCAGGGGTGACTGAAGCTTTCTTT. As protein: CASSEKAGVTEAFF.

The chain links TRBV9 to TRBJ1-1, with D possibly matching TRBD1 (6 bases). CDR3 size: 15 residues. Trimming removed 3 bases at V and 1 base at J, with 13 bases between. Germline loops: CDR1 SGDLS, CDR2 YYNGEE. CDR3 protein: CASSDRTAPNTEAFF. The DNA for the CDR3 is TGTGCCAGCAGCGATCGGACAGCCCCGAACACTGAAGCTTTCTTT.

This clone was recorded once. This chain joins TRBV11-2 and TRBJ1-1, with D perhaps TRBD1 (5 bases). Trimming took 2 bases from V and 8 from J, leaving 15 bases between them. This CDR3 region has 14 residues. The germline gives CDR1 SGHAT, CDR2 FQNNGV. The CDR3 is CASSLRRGGDEAFF. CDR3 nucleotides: TGTGCCAGCAGCTTAAGGCGGGGCGGGGACGAAGCTTTCTTT.

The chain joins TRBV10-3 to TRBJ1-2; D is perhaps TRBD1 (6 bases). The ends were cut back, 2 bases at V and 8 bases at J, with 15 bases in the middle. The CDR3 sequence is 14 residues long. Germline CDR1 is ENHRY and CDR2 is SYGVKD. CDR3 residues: CAISETGLEYGYTF. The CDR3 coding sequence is TGTGCCATCAGTGAGACAGGGTTGGAATACGGCTACACCTTC.